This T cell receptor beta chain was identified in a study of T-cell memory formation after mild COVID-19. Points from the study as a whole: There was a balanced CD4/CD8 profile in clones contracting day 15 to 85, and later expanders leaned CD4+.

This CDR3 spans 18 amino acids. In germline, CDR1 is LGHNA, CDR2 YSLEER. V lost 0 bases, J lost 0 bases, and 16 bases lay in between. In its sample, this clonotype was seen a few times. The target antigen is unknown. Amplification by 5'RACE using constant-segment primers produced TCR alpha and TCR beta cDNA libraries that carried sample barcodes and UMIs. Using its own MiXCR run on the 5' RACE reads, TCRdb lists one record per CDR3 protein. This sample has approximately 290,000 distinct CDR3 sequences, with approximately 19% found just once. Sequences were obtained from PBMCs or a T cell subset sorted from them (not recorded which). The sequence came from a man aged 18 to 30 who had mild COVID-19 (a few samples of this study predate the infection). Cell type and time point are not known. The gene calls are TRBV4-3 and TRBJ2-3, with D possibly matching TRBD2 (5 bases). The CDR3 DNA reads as TGCGCCAGCAGCCAAGACCCGACATCCGGACTTAGCACAGATACGCAGTATTTT. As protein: CASSQDPTSGLSTDTQYF.